These T cell receptor beta chains were read from a single sample in a study of human T cells and chemical hapten exposure. Each CDR3 protein gets one entry after TCRdb re-called the RACE reads with MiXCR. The sample has 85,000 to 95,000 distinct CDR3 sequences; 9.5% to 12% are singletons. Sample: whole blood, taken in connection with sensitization to the hapten diphenylcyclopropenone (DPC). The receptors were sampled from a man aged 40-49 years with alopecia areata. Some clones in this sample may be carry-over from other donors' samples. Both conserved end residues are part of each CDR3. The D gene is left open where the match is weak. A row's size may be missing; if present it is once, few, many or a size class.

d_call | j_call | clone_size | v_call | cdr3_aa | cdr3_nt
TRBD1 | TRBJ2-7 | many | TRBV29-1 | CSVGPRGHHEQYF | TGCAGCGTTGGTCCCAGGGGGCACCACGAGCAGTACTTC
TRBD2 | TRBJ2-1 | few | TRBV11-2 | CASSPLGGRVNEQFF | TGTGCCAGCAGCCCTCTTGGCGGGAGGGTTAATGAGCAGTTCTTC
TRBD1 | TRBJ1-2 | many | TRBV3-1 | CATTGEGAQRGYTF | TGTGCCACAACCGGAGAGGGGGCGCAGAGGGGCTACACCTTC
NA | TRBJ2-4 | NA | TRBV18 | CASSPGGKNIQYF | TGTGCCAGCTCACCAGGAGGCAAAAACATTCAGTACTTC
NA | TRBJ1-1 | NA | TRBV7-9 | CASSSTIGTEAFF | TGTGCCAGCAGCTCCACTATTGGGACTGAAGCTTTCTTT
TRBD2 | TRBJ2-1 | NA | TRBV18 | CASSPLAGGEYNEQFF | TGTGCCAGCTCACCCCTGGCGGGAGGGGAGTACAATGAGCAGTTCTTC
TRBD2 | TRBJ2-3 | few | TRBV7-9 | CASSPRAGFEYF | TGTGCCAGCAGCCCCAGAGCGGGATTTGAGTATTTT
NA | TRBJ2-3 | NA | TRBV7-2 | CASSARDRDTQYF | TGTGCCAGCAGCGCCCGGGACCGAGATACGCAGTATTTT
NA | TRBJ1-3 | few | TRBV6-5 | CASSEQGRSGNTIYF | TGTGCCAGCAGCGAACAGGGACGCTCTGGAAACACCATATATTTT
TRBD2 | TRBJ2-1 | NA | TRBV29-1 | CSAGRGERYNEQFF | TGCAGCGCGGGGCGGGGGGAAAGGTACAATGAGCAGTTCTTC
TRBD2 | TRBJ2-3 | few | TRBV9 | CASSVESGSRTDTQYF | TGTGCCAGCAGCGTAGAGAGCGGGAGTAGAACAGATACGCAGTATTTT
NA | TRBJ1-5 | many | TRBV7-8 | CASSLMHGSNQPQHF | TGTGCCAGCAGCTTAATGCACGGTAGCAATCAGCCCCAGCATTTT
TRBD2 | TRBJ2-5 | many | TRBV20-1 | CSARDAAGIQETQYF | TGCAGTGCTAGAGACGCAGCGGGGATACAAGAGACCCAGTACTTC
TRBD2 | TRBJ2-7 | few | TRBV2 | CASSDDYPASGLYEQYF | TGTGCCAGCAGTGACGACTACCCGGCTAGCGGTCTCTACGAGCAGTACTTC
NA | TRBJ1-4 | NA | TRBV6-5 | CASSYYRDNEKLFF | TGTGCCAGCAGTTACTACAGGGATAATGAAAAACTGTTTTTT
TRBD1 | TRBJ1-4 | many | TRBV20-1 | CSARDGWTGDEKLFF | TGCAGTGCTAGAGATGGTTGGACAGGGGATGAAAAACTGTTTTTT
NA | TRBJ2-3 | NA | TRBV4-2 | CASSQALGADTQYF | TGTGCCAGCAGCCAAGCTCTTGGAGCAGATACGCAGTATTTT
NA | TRBJ2-5 | few | TRBV7-6 | CASSSVGETQYF | TGTGCCAGCAGCTCCGTCGGGGAGACCCAGTACTTC
TRBD1 | TRBJ2-1 | NA | TRBV6-2/TRBV6-3 | CASKIGTGPYNEQFF | TGTGCCAGCAAAATCGGGACAGGACCCTACAATGAGCAGTTCTTC
TRBD1 | TRBJ2-7 | few | TRBV6-6 | CASSSDRGPSYEQYF | TGTGCCAGCAGTTCTGACAGGGGGCCATCCTACGAGCAGTACTTC
TRBD1 | TRBJ2-3 | NA | TRBV7-9 | CASSLGSTGGRTDTQYF | TGTGCCAGCAGCTTAGGAAGTACAGGGGGAAGAACAGATACGCAGTATTTT
TRBD2 | TRBJ2-1 | few | TRBV7-9 | CASSLALTGGPNEQFF | TGTGCCAGCAGCTTAGCGCTCACGGGAGGGCCCAATGAGCAGTTCTTC
NA | TRBJ1-1 | few | TRBV30 | CARVGVNTEAFF | TGTGCGAGGGTAGGGGTGAACACTGAAGCTTTCTTT
TRBD2 | TRBJ2-1 | NA | TRBV7-2 | CASGLAGTSSYNEQFF | TGTGCCAGCGGACTAGCGGGAACCTCCTCCTACAATGAGCAGTTCTTC
TRBD2 | TRBJ2-7 | few | TRBV28 | CASSLSGMGYEQYF | TGTGCCAGCAGTCTTAGCGGGATGGGCTACGAGCAGTACTTC
NA | TRBJ1-6 | few | TRBV28 | CASSLSGKYSPLHF | TGTGCCAGCAGTTTATCGGGGAAGTATTCACCCCTCCACTTT
NA | TRBJ1-6 | NA | TRBV20-1 | CSARDGGSLFNSPLHF | TGCAGTGCTAGAGATGGGGGGTCCCTATTCAATTCACCCCTCCACTTT
NA | TRBJ1-1 | NA | TRBV14 | CASSQRVATEAFF | TGTGCCAGCAGCCAAAGGGTGGCTACTGAAGCTTTCTTT
NA | TRBJ2-1 | NA | TRBV12-3/TRBV12-4 | CASCLYNEQFF | TGTGCCAGCTGCCTATACAATGAGCAGTTCTTC
NA | TRBJ2-3 | NA | TRBV7-2 | CASRHTSSVATQYF | TGTGCCAGCAGACATACTAGTTCGGTAGCTACGCAGTATTTT
NA | TRBJ2-1 | many | TRBV3-1 | CASSQAEYNEQFF | TGTGCCAGCAGCCAGGCTGAGTACAATGAGCAGTTCTTC
NA | TRBJ2-5 | few | TRBV6-5 | CASSSPGQKETQYF | TGTGCCAGCAGTTCCCCCGGACAGAAAGAGACCCAGTACTTC